The present TCR beta chain was sequenced within a study of post-analysis software for immune sequencing data. About the research overall: Patients had relapsing-remitting, secondary progressive or progressive-relapsing multiple sclerosis; some lacked subtype.

Study outcomes and limitations: A significant reduction in normalized Chao1 diversity was observed in multiple sclerosis patients versus controls. The study found TRBV5-6, TRBV5-1 and TRBV20-1 among about five TRBV segments more frequent in patients than controls.

In regard to this clonotype: Its antigen is not identified.

Tagging with unique molecular identifiers was a feature of the TCR beta cDNA libraries. From the PCR reads, TCRdb called clonotypes with MiXCR, one entry per CDR3 protein. The data hold about 380,000 distinct CDR3 sequences, with roughly 35% observed a single time. The CDR3 extends over 16 amino acids. Trimming removed 1 base at V and 0 bases at J, with 10 bases between. This TCR came from a girl aged 10-17 years with multiple sclerosis. The sequencing sample was made of blood. The chain employs TRBV12-3 or TRBV12-4 and TRBJ1-5; D uncertain. The DNA for the CDR3 is TGTGCCAGCAGTTTAGGATCTAGAGGTAGCAATCAGCCCCAGCATTTT. Its translation: CASSLGSRGSNQPQHF.